Listed here are 9 T cell receptor beta chains from one sample, sequenced in a study of CD8 T cells in ankylosing spondylitis. These receptors' antigens are unknown. Study-wide points: Characteristic of ankylosing spondylitis blood, it appeared, was a TCR beta motif comprising roughly eight highly homologous variants.

TCRdb used MiXCR to reprocess the 5' RACE reads, holding one entry per CDR3 protein. This table has 670,000 or so distinct CDR3 sequences, roughly 20% appearing once. Sequencing was performed on blood, either unsorted or a sorted T cell fraction (not recorded which). The receptors originated from a male donor with ankylosing spondylitis.

This clonotype was counted ten times or more. The chain is built from TRBV20-1 and TRBJ2-3; TRBD2 agrees at 11 bases. Germline CDR1 DFQATT, CDR2 SNEGSKA (reference sequence). There are 14 residues in the CDR3. The CDR3 DNA follows: TGCAGCTGGCTAGCGGGAGGAAGCACAGATACGCAGTATTTT. Protein: CSWLAGGSTDTQYF.

This clonotype was recorded a few times. Sequence at one end of the junction differs from germline and may be a read error. The chain couples TRBV28 to TRBJ1-5; 7 nucleotides agree with TRBD1. The CDR3 sequence is 17 residues long. Germline CDR1 MDHEN, CDR2 SYDVKM. The DNA for the CDR3 is TGTGCCAGCAGTCCATCGACAGGGATGCGTAGCAATCAGTCCCAGCATTTT. This codes for CASSPSTGMRSNQSQHF.

The CDR3 spells CASSQQTGAFYEQYF. CDR3 bases: TGTGCCAGCAGCCAACAGACAGGGGCCTTCTACGAGCAGTACTTC. The V call is TRBV7-2, the J call TRBJ2-7; 8 bases fit TRBD1. From germline, CDR1 is SGHTA and CDR2 FQGNSA. The CDR3 runs to 15 residues. Germline trimming cut 5 bases from V and 3 bases from J; bases unmatched to any gene: 9.

This clonotype has a single count. The V call is TRBV18, the J call TRBJ2-4, with D perhaps TRBD2 (5 bases). Trimming took off 6 bases at V and 6 bases at J, with 9 bases between the two ends. Germline V CDR1 and CDR2: KGHSH, LQKENI. The CDR3 totals 12 residues. The CDR3 spells CASSTDSNIQYF. Here the CDR3 DNA reads TGTGCCAGCTCGACGGACTCAAACATTCAGTACTTC.

To note about this clonotype: This may be a read error, as it is one base from a much larger clone. This chain uses TRBV7-2 with TRBJ2-5, with D unresolved. The CDR3 has 13 amino acids. Germline CDR1 SGHTA, CDR2 FQGNSA. V lost 1 base, J lost 4 bases, and 7 bases lay in between. The CDR3 DNA follows: TGTGCCAGCAGCTTAGTCTTTGGAGAGACCCAGTACTTC. Translating it yields CASSLVFGETQYF. Variable domain in full (rest from reference TRBV7-2 and TRBJ2-5): GAGVSQSPSNKVTEKGKDVELRCDPISGHTALYWYRQSLGQGLEFLIYFQGNSAPDKSGLPSDRFSAERTGGSVSTLTIQRTQQEDSAVYLCASSLVFGETQYFGPGTRLLVL.

The chain joins TRBV29-1 to TRBJ2-1; the match to TRBD2 covers 7 bases. CDR3 length equals 14 residues. The ends lost 6 bases at V and 8 bases at J; junction bases unmatched: 13. Germline assignment: CDR1 SQVTM and CDR2 ANQGSEA. CDR3 coding DNA: TGCAGCGTGAGCCATCGCGGGAGCGGCGATGAGCAGTTCTTC. It yields the protein CSVSHRGSGDEQFF.

The chain combines TRBV15 with TRBJ1-5, with 10 bases that match TRBD1. There are 15 residues in the CDR3. CDR1 is LNHNV and CDR2 is YYDKDF in the germline V gene (reference sequence). After removal of 7 bases from V and 6 bases from J, the junction contained 9 bases not matched to a gene. The CDR3 nucleotides read TGTGCCACCACCAGGGACAGGGGTTTAAGTCAGCCCCAGCATTTT. Protein sequence: CATTRDRGLSQPQHF.

The genes are TRBV19 and TRBJ1-4, with D perhaps TRBD1 (5 bases). This CDR3 has 17 amino acids. The germline CDR1 and CDR2 sequences are LNHDA and SQIVND (reference sequence). Trimming stripped 3 bases from V and 7 bases from J, with 21 bases between. CDR3 bases: TGTGCCAGTAGTATGGGGACTGATGCCCGTTTTGGTGAAAAACTGTTTTTT. Protein sequence: CASSMGTDARFGEKLFF.

The CDR3 region has the DNA TGTGCCAGCAGTGAATGGGGGGGCGACACTGAAGCTTTCTTT. Translated, it gives CASSEWGGDTEAFF. The V call is TRBV25-1, the J call TRBJ1-1, with D tentatively TRBD1 (6 bases). Trimming took off 1 base at V and 3 bases at J, with 9 bases between the two ends. The CDR3 totals 14 residues. Germline V gene lookup returns CDR1 MGHDK and CDR2 SYGVNS.